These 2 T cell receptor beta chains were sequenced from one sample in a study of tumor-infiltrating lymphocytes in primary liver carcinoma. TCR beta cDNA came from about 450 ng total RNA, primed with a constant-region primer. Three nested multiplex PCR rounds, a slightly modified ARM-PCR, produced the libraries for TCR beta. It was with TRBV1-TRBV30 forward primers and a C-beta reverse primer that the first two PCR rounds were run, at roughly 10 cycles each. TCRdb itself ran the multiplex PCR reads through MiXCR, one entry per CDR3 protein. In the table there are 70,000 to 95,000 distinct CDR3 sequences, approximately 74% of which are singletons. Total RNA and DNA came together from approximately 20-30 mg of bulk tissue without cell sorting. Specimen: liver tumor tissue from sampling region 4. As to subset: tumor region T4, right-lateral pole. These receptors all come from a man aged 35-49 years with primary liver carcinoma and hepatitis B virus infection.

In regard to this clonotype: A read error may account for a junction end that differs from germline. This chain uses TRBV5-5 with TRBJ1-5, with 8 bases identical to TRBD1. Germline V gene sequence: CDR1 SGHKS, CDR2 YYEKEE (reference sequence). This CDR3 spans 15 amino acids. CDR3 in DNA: TGTACCAGCAGCTTGGTGGGACAGGAGCATCAGCCCCAGCATTTT. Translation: CTSSLVGQEHQPQHF.

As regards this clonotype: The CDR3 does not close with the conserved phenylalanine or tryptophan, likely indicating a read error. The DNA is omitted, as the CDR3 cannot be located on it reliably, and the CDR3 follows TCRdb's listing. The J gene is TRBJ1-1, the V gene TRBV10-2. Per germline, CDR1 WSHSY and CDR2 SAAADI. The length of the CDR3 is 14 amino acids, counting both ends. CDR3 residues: CASSQPAANTEVFL.